These 23 T cell receptor beta chains share one sample of origin, sequenced in a study of cytomegalovirus exposure and HLA in healthy donors. This PCR relied on a set of 60 Vbeta primers and 13 Jbeta primers. TCRdb's copy holds only in-frame clones and misses some; the assay was immunoSEQ multiplex PCR. The sample has roughly 250,000 clones, roughly 80% seen once; the top ten hold about 0.3%. Input material: PBMCs. The origin of the receptors is a girl aged 2 to 9 in good health and CMV-seronegative.

The chain carries TRBV6-5 and TRBJ2-6; no firm D call. V was pared by 5 bases and J by 4 bases, with 9 bases between. The germline CDR1 and CDR2 sequences are MNHEY and SVGAGI. This CDR3 has 14 amino acids. The CDR3 loop is CASSPVSGANVLTF. The DNA of the CDR3 is TGTGCCAGCAGTCCCGTTTCCGGGGCCAACGTCCTGACTTTC.

This chain joins TRBV29-1 and TRBJ1-5, with TRBD1 matching 10 bases. Trimming at V came to 6 bases and at J to 3 bases, leaving 5 bases not matched to a gene. Germline assignment: CDR1 SQVTM and CDR2 ANQGSEA. This CDR3 has 14 residues. CDR3 nucleotide sequence: TGCAGCGTCCAGACAGGGGGCATCAATCAGCCCCAGCATTTT. This codes for CSVQTGGINQPQHF.

This clone is a singleton in its sample. V is TRBV29-1 and J is TRBJ1-1; D possibly corresponds to TRBD1 (5 bases). The CDR3 runs to 13 residues. Germline values: CDR1 SQVTM, CDR2 ANQGSEA. Trimming took off 3 bases at V and 7 bases at J, with 15 bases between the two ends. The CDR3 DNA sequence: TGCAGCGTTGACCCTGACAGTAGAATTGAAGCTTTCTTT. This encodes CSVDPDSRIEAFF.

This chain links TRBV9 with TRBJ2-3; D unclear. The ends were cut back, 2 bases at V and 2 bases at J, with 9 bases in the middle. The CDR3 totals 14 residues. The germline gives CDR1 SGDLS, CDR2 YYNGEE. This CDR3 reads CASSVLLSTDTQYF. CDR3 DNA: TGTGCCAGCAGCGTGCTCCTATCCACAGATACGCAGTATTTT.

This chain joins TRBV6-1 and TRBJ1-3, with D possibly matching TRBD1 (6 bases). CDR1 MNHNS and CDR2 SASEGT come from the germline V gene. This CDR3 contains 13 residues. V lost 5 bases to trimming and J lost 6 bases, with 11 bases between them. The CDR3 nucleotides read TGTGCCAGCAGTATGGACAGCAAAAACACCATATATTTT. Protein product: CASSMDSKNTIYF.

This clone was seen only once. The V gene is TRBV7-8, the J gene TRBJ1-1; the D gene is possibly TRBD1 (6 bases). The CDR3 contains 15 residues. The ends were cut back, 4 bases at V and 3 bases at J, with 15 bases in the middle. CDR1 and CDR2 from the germline V gene are SGHVS and FQNEAQ. CDR3 loop: CASSSEDSTYTEAFF. The CDR3 DNA reads as TGTGCCAGCAGCTCTGAGGACAGCACTTACACTGAAGCTTTCTTT.

The chain has TRBV27 and TRBJ1-2; D not certain. Germline loops: CDR1 MNHEY, CDR2 SMNVEV (reference sequence). The CDR3 is made up of 14 amino acids. The V end lost 0 bases, the J end lost 2 bases, and 7 bases lay between the germline ends. The CDR3 DNA sequence: TGTGCCAGCAGTTTATCGAGTAGCAACTATGGCTACACCTTC. This gives the protein CASSLSSSNYGYTF.

The chain has TRBV10-3 and TRBJ2-5; 9 nucleotides line up with TRBD1. TRBJ2-7 matches the DNA end more closely, so the J call is doubtful. The CDR3 consists of 19 residues. Germline V gives CDR1 ENHRY, CDR2 SYGVKD. The CDR3 sequence is CAISDIPGQGDSTIYEQYF. The CDR3 nucleotides read TGTGCCATCAGTGATATACCGGGACAGGGAGATTCAACCATCTACGAGCAGTACTTC.

This chain links TRBV19 with TRBJ2-7; TRBD2 matches at 12 bases. The CDR3 covers 18 residues. Germline V CDR1 and CDR2: LNHDA, SQIVND (reference sequence). The trim removed 6 bases at V and 6 bases at J, leaving 18 bases unmatched. DNA of the CDR3: TGTGCCAGTAGCTACACAATACTAGCGGGGGGCCAATGGCGCGAGCAGTACTTC. Translated: CASSYTILAGGQWREQYF.

The gene calls are TRBV6-1 and TRBJ2-7; no reliable D call. The germline V gene encodes CDR1 MNHNS and CDR2 SASEGT. The CDR3 length is 13 residues. CDR3 amino acids: CASSEGALPLNFV. The CDR3 region has the DNA TGTGCCAGCAGTGAAGGCGCTCTACCGCTAAACTTCGTC.

V gene TRBV7-9 combines with J gene TRBJ1-1; D gene unclear. This CDR3 contains 13 residues. Germline values: CDR1 SEHNR, CDR2 FQNEAQ (reference sequence). The V end lost 1 base, the J end lost 5 bases, and 8 bases lay between the germline ends. CDR3 coding DNA: TGTGCCAGCAGCTTAGAAGGAGGAACTGAAGCTTTCTTT. This encodes CASSLEGGTEAFF.

The rearrangement links TRBV5-1 to TRBJ1-6; weak D call: TRBD1 (5 bases). Between the trimmed V and J ends, which lost 3 bases and 5 bases, there was a span of 18 bases. CDR3 length: 17 residues. Per germline, CDR1 SGHRS and CDR2 YFSETQ. The CDR3 sequence: CASSWTQGGQNNSPLHF. CDR3 coding DNA: TGCGCCAGCAGCTGGACCCAGGGTGGTCAAAATAATTCACCCCTCCACTTT. Full variable domain (missing parts from reference TRBV5-1 and TRBJ1-6): KAGVTQTPRYLIKTRGQQVTLSCSPISGHRSVSWYQQTPGQGLQFLFEYFSETQRNKGNFPGRFSGRQFSNSRSEMNVSTLELGDSALYLCASSWTQGGQNNSPLHFGNGTRLTVT.

The chain's CDR3 is CASSLDLGQGPQHF. The DNA of the CDR3 is TGTGCCAGCAGTTTAGATCTGGGACAGGGGCCCCAGCATTTT. This chain links TRBV27 with TRBJ1-5, with TRBD1 matching over 9 bases. V lost 2 bases and J lost 9; bases outside the gene matches: 5. The V gene's germline CDR1 is MNHEY and CDR2 SMNVEV (reference sequence). The CDR3 length is 14 residues.

J is TRBJ2-5 and V is TRBV25-1; 8 bases agree with TRBD1. Germline V CDR1 and CDR2: MGHDK, SYGVNS. With 2 bases clipped from V and 2 bases from J, the junction kept 7 bases outside the gene matches. CDR3 length equals 16 residues. The CDR3 sequence is CASSEMGTGDQETQYF. The CDR3, as DNA: TGTGCCAGCAGTGAAATGGGGACAGGAGATCAAGAGACCCAGTACTTC.

CDR3 in DNA: TGTGCCAGCAGCGCCATCCCGGGCAGGGGAGCAGATACGCAGTATTTT. It codes for CASSAIPGRGADTQYF. V and J are TRBV6-4 and TRBJ2-3, with D possibly TRBD1 on 6 matching bases. In germline, CDR1 is MRHNA, CDR2 SNTAGT. CDR3 length equals 16 residues. With 6 bases removed from V and 4 bases from J, the gap between germline ends came to 20 bases.

The chain is built from TRBV5-1 and TRBJ2-1, with 12 positions matching TRBD2. V lost 5 bases to trimming and J lost 7 bases; unmatched junction nucleotides: 7. The CDR3 is 15 residues long. CDR1 SGHRS and CDR2 YFSETQ come from the germline V gene. CDR3: CASSRTSGEGNEQFF. CDR3 DNA sequence: TGCGCCAGCAGTAGGACTAGCGGGGAGGGGAATGAGCAGTTCTTC.

V usage is TRBV27 and J usage is TRBJ2-5, with TRBD1 matching over 7 bases. TRBJ2-7 matches the DNA end more closely, so the J call is doubtful. The CDR3 runs 19 residues. Germline V gene lookup returns CDR1 MNHEY and CDR2 SMNVEV (reference sequence). Here the CDR3 reads CASSPPRPGRQGLTYEQYF. DNA of the CDR3: TGTGCCAGCAGTCCCCCCCGGCCGGGACGACAGGGCTTAACCTACGAGCAGTACTTC.

The V call is TRBV19, the J call TRBJ2-7; 11 bases line up with TRBD2. The germline V gene encodes CDR1 LNHDA and CDR2 SQIVND (reference sequence). V lost 1 base and J lost 4; bases outside the gene matches: 6. This CDR3 spans 16 amino acids. CDR3: CASSIGSGTSGYEQYF. The CDR3 nucleotides read TGTGCCAGTAGTATAGGATCCGGGACTAGCGGTTACGAGCAGTACTTC.

V usage is TRBV19 and J usage is TRBJ2-5, with D perhaps TRBD1 (5 bases). Trimming removed 3 bases from V and 5 bases from J, with 16 bases in between. This CDR3 is 15 amino acids long. CDR1 is LNHDA, CDR2 SQIVND, per germline (reference sequence). Here the CDR3 reads CASSIRGRASETQYF. Here the CDR3 DNA reads TGTGCCAGTAGTATTAGGGGCAGGGCGTCGGAGACCCAGTACTTC.

The J gene is TRBJ1-6, the V gene TRBV7-6, with TRBD1 matching 10 bases. Germline V gene sequence: CDR1 SGHVS, CDR2 FNYEAQ. The J segment lost 5 bases and the V segment lost 5 bases, leaving 6 bases of the junction unmatched. The CDR3 extends over 16 amino acids. The CDR3 loop is CASSIGQGVNNSPLHF. The CDR3 region has the DNA TGTGCCAGCAGCATAGGACAGGGGGTTAATAATTCACCCCTCCACTTT. Full variable domain (remainder filled in from reference TRBV7-6 and TRBJ1-6): GAGVSQSPRYKVTKRGQDVALRCDPISGHVSLYWYRQALGQGPEFLTYFNYEAQQDKSGLPNDRFSAERPEGSISTLTIQRTEQRDSAMYRCASSIGQGVNNSPLHFGNGTRLTVT.

The chain recombines TRBV28 with TRBJ1-2; D is unclear. Trimming stripped 4 bases from V and 14 bases from J, with 20 bases between. CDR3 length equals 13 residues. Germline CDR1 reads MDHEN; CDR2 reads SYDVKM. The CDR3 sequence is CASSSPSRVGRTF. The CDR3 bases are TGTGCCAGCAGTTCCCCGTCGCGGGTAGGGCGAACCTTC.

This clone was picked up a small number of times. The gene calls are TRBV13 and TRBJ1-1, with D uncertain. CDR3 length: 13 amino acids. In germline, CDR1 is PRHDT, CDR2 FYEKMQ (reference sequence). Trimming took off 3 bases at V and 3 bases at J, with 8 bases between the two ends. This chain's CDR3 is CASSFDTHTEAFF. Here the CDR3 DNA reads TGTGCCAGCAGCTTTGACACGCACACTGAAGCTTTCTTT.

This clone has only one observation. The CDR3, as DNA: TGCAGCGTTGAAGTCAGGGGGCGCACTAATGGGGCCAACGTCCTGACTTTC. Translation gives CSVEVRGRTNGANVLTF. The chain links TRBV29-1 to TRBJ2-6; 8 nucleotides agree with TRBD1. CDR1 SQVTM and CDR2 ANQGSEA come from the germline V gene. The CDR3 length is 17 residues. The trim removed 1 base at V and 3 bases at J, leaving 8 bases unmatched.